This T cell receptor beta chain stems from a study of vaccination and CD4 T cells after COVID-19. Turning to the study itself: Post-COVID specimens were obtained a median about 100 days after diagnosis (range 35 to 161). Overlapping SARS-CoV-2, HCoV-NL63, HCoV-OC43 and HCoV-229E spike peptides stimulated the cells.

Study results and caveats: Clonotypes reactive to SARS-CoV-2 had a median that went up from 21 to 38, but not significantly.

The Oncomine TCR Beta short-read assay was what sequenced the DNA obtained from cultured CD4+ T cells. MiXCR, applied by TCRdb to the PCR reads, yields one record per CDR3 protein. The repertoire holds over 20,000 distinct CDR3 sequences, with around 45% as singletons. Comments on this clonotype: No antigen is known for it.

The treatment is: approximately nine-day PBMC culture with coronavirus spike peptide pools or control peptides (ViraFEST assay). The receptor was derived from a human donor who had recovered from COVID-19. Sequencing was carried out using CD4+ T cells from blood, cultured in vitro.

Here the CDR3 reads CASSQEGPTGLAEQFF. CDR3 in DNA: TGCGCCAGCAGCCAAGAAGGGCCAACGGGACTTGCGGAGCAGTTCTTC. The chain recombines TRBV4-1 with TRBJ2-1, with D tentatively TRBD2 (6 bases). The CDR3 spans 16 residues. Germline loops: CDR1 MGHRA, CDR2 YSYEKL. The V end lost 0 bases, the J end lost 10 bases, and 19 bases lay between the germline ends.